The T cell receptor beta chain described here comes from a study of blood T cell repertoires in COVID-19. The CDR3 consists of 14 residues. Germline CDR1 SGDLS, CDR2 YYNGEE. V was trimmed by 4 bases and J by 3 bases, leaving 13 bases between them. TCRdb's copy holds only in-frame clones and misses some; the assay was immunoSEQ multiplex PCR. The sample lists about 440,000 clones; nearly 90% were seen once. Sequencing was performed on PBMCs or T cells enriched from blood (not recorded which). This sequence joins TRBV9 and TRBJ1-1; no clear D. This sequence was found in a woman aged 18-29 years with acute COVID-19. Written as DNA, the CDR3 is TGTGCCAGCAGCCTAAACGGGTTTGACACTGAAGCTTTCTTT. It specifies CASSLNGFDTEAFF.